The 30 T cell receptor beta chains below were found in one sample sequenced in a study of control samples from healthy donors and cancer patients (dated by TCRdb to between 2020 and 2021). Library preparation employed the immunoSEQ multiplex PCR assay. The source is immuneACCESS, and TCRdb retained only in-frame sequences with V and J called. Part of the clones is not carried over; for the studies checked, unresolved V genes explain less than half of this, and the remainder is unexplained. This sample lists around 30,000 clones; almost 85% were detected once. Clones ranked in the top ten supply 6.5% to 7% of the sample. Sequences were obtained from PBMCs. These receptors were obtained from a woman aged 55-70 years with head and neck cancer.

The J gene is TRBJ1-1, the V gene TRBV5-1, with 8 bases fitting TRBD1. V lost 4 bases, J lost 1 base, and 3 bases stayed unmatched. This CDR3 spans 14 amino acids. Germline assignment: CDR1 SGHRS and CDR2 YFSETQ. The CDR3 region is CASSRGQGNTEAFF. In nucleotides, the CDR3 is TGCGCCAGCAGCCGCGGACAGGGGAACACTGAAGCTTTCTTT.

This clone was recorded only once. The gene calls are TRBV7-2 and TRBJ2-3; 8 bases agree with TRBD1. The CDR3 consists of 14 residues. Looked up from germline, CDR1 is SGHTA and CDR2 is FQGNSA. The V and J ends lost 3 bases and 5 bases, in that order; junction bases with no gene match: 4. CDR3 in amino acids: CASSFGQGGDTQYF. The CDR3 DNA follows: TGTGCCAGCAGCTTCGGACAGGGAGGAGATACGCAGTATTTT.

The J gene is TRBJ2-7, the V gene TRBV5-1; no reliable D call. CDR3 size: 14 residues. Trimming took 4 bases from V and 2 from J, leaving 13 bases between them. Germline V gene sequence: CDR1 SGHRS, CDR2 YFSETQ. Here the CDR3 DNA reads TGCGCCAGCAGCGTGGAAGGGCTACCCTACGAGCAGTACTTC. This encodes CASSVEGLPYEQYF.

The CDR3 DNA follows: TGCGCCAGCAGCTTGGCCGGAAAAAGCACAGATACGCAGTATTTT. Its translation: CASSLAGKSTDTQYF. The J gene is TRBJ2-3, the V gene TRBV5-1, with D unclear. The CDR3 runs to 15 residues. Trimming removed 0 bases from V and 0 bases from J, with 8 bases in between. CDR1 and CDR2 (germline): SGHRS, YFSETQ.

The rearrangement joins TRBV7-9 to TRBJ2-2; D tentatively fits TRBD1 or TRBD2 (5 bases each). Germline V gives CDR1 SEHNR, CDR2 FQNEAQ (reference sequence). This CDR3 comprises 15 residues. V was trimmed by 5 bases and J by 4 bases, leaving 14 bases between them. CDR3 coding DNA: TGTGCCAGCAGCCGACTTCGGGGCGGCACCGGGGAGCTGTTTTTT. It translates to CASSRLRGGTGELFF.

This clone came up a few times. V usage is TRBV6-1 and J usage is TRBJ1-6; D unclear. Germline CDR1 and CDR2: MNHNS and SASEGT. Trimming removed 4 bases at V and 1 base at J, with 11 bases between. This CDR3 has 16 residues. CDR3: CASSAAQRSYNSPLHF. For the CDR3, the DNA is TGTGCCAGCAGTGCGGCCCAAAGGTCCTATAATTCACCCCTCCACTTT.

The rearrangement joins TRBV5-4 to TRBJ1-2; D not resolved. V lost 4 bases to trimming and J lost 8 bases, with 21 bases between them. The V gene's germline CDR1 is SGHNT and CDR2 YYREEE (reference sequence). CDR3 length: 15 residues. CDR3 DNA: TGTGCCAGCAGCCGCCCCCGGCAACCCACTATCGGCTACACCTTC. Residues: CASSRPRQPTIGYTF.

This rearrangement joins TRBV4-2 to TRBJ1-2; D not resolved. CDR3 length: 15 amino acids. Deletions cut 0 bases from V and 0 bases from J, with 8 bases between. Germline lookup yields CDR1 LGHNA and CDR2 YNFKEQ. CDR3 protein: CASSQEDRANYGYTF. In DNA, the CDR3 is TGTGCCAGCAGCCAAGAAGATCGGGCTAACTATGGCTACACCTTC.

The rearrangement uses TRBV6-2 or TRBV6-3 and TRBJ2-7; D is perhaps TRBD2 (6 bases). The germline V gene has CDR1 MNHEY and CDR2 SVGEGT. This CDR3 is 13 amino acids long. The V end was cut by 5 bases, the J end by 4 bases, with 12 bases between. The CDR3 sequence: CASSPGTPYEQYF. The CDR3 DNA reads TGTGCCAGCAGTCCCGGGACTCCATACGAGCAGTACTTC.

The V and J genes are TRBV7-2 and TRBJ2-2; the D call may be TRBD1 or TRBD2 (5 bases each). Per the germline V gene, CDR1 is SGHTA and CDR2 is FQGNSA. The CDR3 has 15 amino acids. The V gene lost 1 base and the J gene lost 1 base, with 7 bases spanning the gap. The CDR3 DNA sequence: TGTGCCAGCAGCTTAGGGGGGATGAACACCGGGGAGCTGTTTTTT. Encoded protein: CASSLGGMNTGELFF.

The chain carries TRBV19 and TRBJ2-2, with D perhaps being TRBD1 or TRBD2 (5 bases each). CDR3 length: 18 residues. Looked up from germline, CDR1 is LNHDA and CDR2 is SQIVND (reference sequence). Trimming pared 6 bases from V and 4 bases from J, leaving 24 bases between. The CDR3 region is CASSTLGRLRAGTGELFF. CDR3 bases: TGTGCCAGTAGCACCCTGGGGCGACTGCGGGCCGGCACCGGGGAGCTGTTTTTT.

In this sample, this clone turned up once. The V and J genes are TRBV4-1 and TRBJ1-1, with D unresolved. V was trimmed by 4 bases and J by 6 bases, leaving 12 bases between them. The germline V gene encodes CDR1 MGHRA and CDR2 YSYEKL. There are 13 residues in the CDR3. The CDR3 is CASSRDLSAEAFF. CDR3 DNA sequence: TGCGCCAGCAGCCGCGACCTAAGCGCTGAAGCTTTCTTT.

The chain couples TRBV18 to TRBJ2-6; D uncertain. Trimming removed 6 bases from V and 1 base from J, with 22 bases in between. CDR1 is KGHSH and CDR2 is LQKENI in the germline V gene. This CDR3 has 19 amino acids. The CDR3 loop reads CASSFMDAGKSSGANVLTF. The CDR3 coding sequence is TGTGCCAGCTCTTTTATGGACGCAGGTAAAAGTTCTGGGGCCAACGTCCTGACTTTC.

This clone came up once. V and J are TRBV4-1 and TRBJ1-1, with a weak D call TRBD1 (5 bases). Germline CDR1 reads MGHRA; CDR2 reads YSYEKL. The V end was cut by 0 bases, the J end by 5 bases, with 10 bases between. The CDR3 spans 14 residues. DNA for the CDR3: TGCGCCAGCAGCCAAGATCGGGGCCGGACTGAAGCTTTCTTT. It codes for CASSQDRGRTEAFF.

This chain connects TRBV18 to TRBJ2-3; 12 bases match TRBD1. This CDR3 has 17 residues. Germline assignment: CDR1 KGHSH and CDR2 LQKENI. V was clipped by 3 bases and J by 4 bases; unmatched bases: 8. The CDR3 nucleotides are TGTGCCAGCTCACCCCCGACCGGGACAGGGGGCGCAGATACGCAGTATTTT. Its protein is CASSPPTGTGGADTQYF.

V gene TRBV7-9 combines with J gene TRBJ2-1; 12 bases are shared with TRBD2. The germline CDR1 and CDR2 sequences are SEHNR and FQNEAQ (reference sequence). The CDR3 covers 15 residues. Losses at the gene ends were 5 bases for V and 4 bases for J; bases not matched to a gene: 3. CDR3 loop: CASSPSGGAYNEQFF. CDR3 DNA sequence: TGTGCCAGCAGCCCTAGCGGGGGGGCTTACAATGAGCAGTTCTTC.

The chain uses TRBV30 and TRBJ2-1; 8 nucleotides agree with TRBD2. V trimming: 0 bases; J trimming: 12 bases; junction bases outside the gene matches: 7. This CDR3 region has 13 residues. From germline, CDR1 is GTSNPN and CDR2 SVGIG (reference sequence). DNA for the CDR3: TGTGCCTGGAGTGTCTCTTCTAGCGGGCCGCAGTTCTTC. Amino acid sequence: CAWSVSSSGPQFF.

This sequence joins TRBV19 and TRBJ1-1, with a tentative D call TRBD1 (6 bases). There are 13 residues in the CDR3. From germline, CDR1 is LNHDA and CDR2 SQIVND (reference sequence). V dropped 6 bases and J dropped 6 bases, with 14 bases sitting between them. The CDR3 DNA reads TGTGCCAGTAGGGGGGAGGGGGTATCTGAAGCTTTCTTT. Translated: CASRGEGVSEAFF.

The chain recombines TRBV24-1 with TRBJ2-2, with D possibly matching TRBD1 (5 bases). The germline CDR1 and CDR2 sequences are KGHDR and SFDVKD. Trimming cost V 8 bases and J 4 bases, with 10 bases left between them. CDR3 length equals 13 residues. CDR3 DNA: TGTGCCACCAAACAGGACATCACCGGGGAGCTGTTTTTT. Encoded protein: CATKQDITGELFF.

CDR3 loop: CASSQSYEQYF. The CDR3 bases are TGTGCCAGCTCACAATCCTACGAGCAGTACTTC. The rearrangement uses TRBV18 and TRBJ2-7; no clear D gene. V lost 4 bases to trimming and J lost 1 base, with 2 bases between them. This CDR3 is 11 amino acids long. Germline V gene sequence: CDR1 KGHSH, CDR2 LQKENI.

The chain has TRBV6-2 or TRBV6-3 and TRBJ1-5, with no clear D. V was cut by 0 bases and J by 4 bases, with 4 bases left in between. CDR1 is MNHEY and CDR2 is SVGEGT in the germline V gene. The CDR3 extends over 13 amino acids. The CDR3 bases are TGTGCCAGCAGTTACTCCGAGAATCAGCCCCAGCATTTT. Translated, it gives CASSYSENQPQHF.

The V and J genes are TRBV2 and TRBJ1-3; D might be TRBD1 (6 bases). The germline V and J ends were trimmed by 5 bases and 0 bases, with 11 bases remaining between them. The germline CDR1 and CDR2 sequences are SNHLY and FYNNEI. This CDR3 has 15 amino acids. The CDR3 is CASSPTGSSGNTIYF. CDR3 DNA: TGTGCCAGCAGTCCGACAGGAAGCTCTGGAAACACCATATATTTT.

The chain recombines TRBV4-3 with TRBJ2-6; weak D call: TRBD1 (5 bases). Germline values: CDR1 LGHNA, CDR2 YSLEER. CDR3 size: 18 residues. V was shortened by 1 base and J by 0 bases, with 13 bases between the two germline ends. The CDR3 region is CASSQVGQILSGANVLTF. The CDR3 DNA is TGCGCCAGCAGCCAAGTGGGGCAGATCCTCTCTGGGGCCAACGTCCTGACTTTC.

The V and J genes are TRBV4-3 and TRBJ2-3, with 8 bases fitting TRBD2. Germline V gene data show CDR1 as LGHNA and CDR2 as YSLEER. V trimming: 0 bases; J trimming: 5 bases; junction bases outside the gene matches: 1. There are 14 residues in the CDR3. The CDR3 sequence: CASSQDTSGDTQYF. For the CDR3, the DNA is TGCGCCAGCAGCCAAGATACTAGCGGAGATACGCAGTATTTT.

The chain joins TRBV27 to TRBJ1-3; D gene ambiguous. In germline, CDR1 is MNHEY, CDR2 SMNVEV (reference sequence). CDR3 length: 15 amino acids. Trimming pared 3 bases from V and 10 bases from J, leaving 19 bases between. DNA for the CDR3: TGTGCCAGCAGTTTCGGAGAGATCCTGCCTAAAACCATATATTTT. Translated: CASSFGEILPKTIYF.

This clone was recorded only once. This sample also contains other DNA sequences that code for the same CDR3. The J gene is TRBJ1-4, the V gene TRBV12-3 or TRBV12-4, with a weak D call TRBD1 (6 bases). The CDR3 has 12 amino acids. Trimming took 6 bases from V and 10 from J, leaving 12 bases between them. The CDR3 bases are TGTGCCAGCAGCCCCGACAGGATAAAACTGTTTTTT. Protein product: CASSPDRIKLFF.

V is TRBV27 and J is TRBJ1-1; TRBD1 might be the D (5 bases). Germline assignment: CDR1 MNHEY and CDR2 SMNVEV (reference sequence). V was shortened by 6 bases and J by 0 bases, with 17 bases between the two germline ends. The CDR3 spans 16 residues. Here the CDR3 reads CASSRDPTELNTEAFF. The CDR3 nucleotides read TGTGCCAGCAGCAGGGACCCGACAGAACTGAACACTGAAGCTTTCTTT.

The gene calls are TRBV18 and TRBJ2-3, with a weak D call TRBD1 (5 bases). Trimming pared 7 bases from V and 2 bases from J, leaving 13 bases between. This CDR3 comprises 14 residues. Germline CDR1 KGHSH, CDR2 LQKENI. CDR3 in DNA: TGTGCCAGCTTGCGGACAAGAAACACAGATACGCAGTATTTT. Amino acid sequence: CASLRTRNTDTQYF.

As regards this clone: This same CDR3 is encoded by further DNA sequences in the sample. The rearrangement joins TRBV4-3 to TRBJ1-6; no clear D gene. Trimming took 0 bases from V and 4 from J, leaving 10 bases between them. CDR1 is LGHNA, CDR2 YSLEER, per germline. The CDR3 length is 16 residues. The CDR3 loop is CASSQDTRGYNSPLHF. CDR3 nucleotides: TGCGCCAGCAGCCAAGACACCCGCGGATATAATTCACCCCTCCACTTT.

This clone came up once. The CDR3 here is CASSRDSGAGELFF. The CDR3 bases are TGTGCCAGCAGCCGCGACTCGGGGGCCGGGGAGCTGTTTTTT. This sequence joins TRBV5-4 and TRBJ2-2, with D possibly being TRBD2 (6 bases). V lost 4 bases and J lost 6, with 13 bases in between. This CDR3 region has 14 residues. Germline V lookup: CDR1 SGHNT, CDR2 YYREEE (reference sequence).